Shown below are 31 T cell receptor beta chains from a single sample sequenced in a study of graft-versus-host responses after intestinal transplantation. These TCRs are of unknown antigen specificity. The method was immunoSEQ multiplex PCR; TCRdb's version includes in-frame clones alone and lacks a portion of them. Seen here are 70,000 to 95,000 clones, 90% observed once, and the top ten hold 0.11%. This material consisted of unstimulated CD4+ T cells sorted from spleen or lymph node cells, taken before intestinal transplant. Every receptor here comes from a human donor who received an intestinal transplant.

This chain connects TRBV5-1 to TRBJ1-2, with D perhaps TRBD1 (6 bases). The CDR3 is 13 residues long. Germline V CDR1 and CDR2: SGHRS, YFSETQ. V was trimmed by 3 bases and J by 8 bases, leaving 14 bases between them. CDR3 protein: CASSSGTSVGYTF. DNA of the CDR3: TGCGCCAGCAGCTCAGGGACATCAGTCGGCTACACCTTC.

The chain is built from TRBV25-1 and TRBJ2-5, with 11 bases fitting TRBD2. The CDR3 covers 14 residues. Germline lookup yields CDR1 MGHDK and CDR2 SYGVNS. Trimming at V came to 6 bases and at J to 3 bases, leaving 3 bases not matched to a gene. CDR3 region: CASRGTSGKETQYF. The DNA of the CDR3 is TGTGCCAGCAGAGGGACTAGCGGAAAAGAGACCCAGTACTTC.

The V call is TRBV6-1, the J call TRBJ2-3, with D perhaps matching TRBD1 (6 bases). Germline lookup yields CDR1 MNHNS and CDR2 SASEGT. Trimming left V 2 bases short and J 1 base short, with 10 bases between. CDR3 length: 15 amino acids. CDR3 nucleotide sequence: TGTGCCAGCAGTGAATTAGGGGGTGGCACAGATACGCAGTATTTT. It yields the protein CASSELGGGTDTQYF.

The V call is TRBV6-5, the J call TRBJ2-7; D is unresolved. The CDR3 spans 13 residues. Germline V CDR1 and CDR2: MNHEY, SVGAGI. V was clipped by 6 bases and J by 0 bases, with 9 bases between them. The CDR3, as DNA: TGTGCCAGCAGCCGACTGTTCTCCTACGAGCAGTACTTC. It encodes CASSRLFSYEQYF.

This clone was observed a handful of times. This chain joins TRBV6-1 and TRBJ1-2; D might be TRBD1 (6 bases). Trimming pared 8 bases from V and 4 bases from J, leaving 17 bases between. This CDR3 comprises 14 residues. From germline, CDR1 is MNHNS and CDR2 SASEGT. The CDR3 spells CASGRGQLGYGYTF. For the CDR3, the DNA is TGTGCCAGCGGCCGCGGACAGCTCGGCTATGGCTACACCTTC.

The gene calls are TRBV7-2 and TRBJ1-2; 7 nucleotides match TRBD1. Germline lookup yields CDR1 SGHTA and CDR2 FQGNSA. The J segment lost 4 bases and the V segment lost 5 bases, leaving 10 bases of the junction unmatched. The CDR3 has 15 residues. The CDR3 region is CASSPRTGRGYGYTF. The CDR3 DNA follows: TGTGCCAGCAGCCCCCGGACAGGCAGAGGCTATGGCTACACCTTC.

The chain employs TRBV5-1 and TRBJ2-6; 10 bases match TRBD1. The germline gives CDR1 SGHRS, CDR2 YFSETQ. Germline trimming cut 4 bases from V and 0 bases from J; bases unmatched to any gene: 10. The CDR3 contains 19 residues. The CDR3 sequence: CASSPSDWTGGSGANVLTF. The CDR3 DNA reads TGCGCCAGCAGCCCCTCGGACTGGACAGGGGGCTCTGGGGCCAACGTCCTGACTTTC.

This chain joins TRBV19 and TRBJ2-7; tentative D call: TRBD1 (6 bases). The length of the CDR3 is 14 residues. Germline V gives CDR1 LNHDA, CDR2 SQIVND (reference sequence). Trimming removed 5 bases from V and 0 bases from J, with 11 bases in between. The CDR3 DNA reads as TGTGCCAGTAGTGACCGGGACACCTCCTACGAGCAGTACTTC. Protein: CASSDRDTSYEQYF.

In its sample, this clone was seen once. V gene TRBV14 combines with J gene TRBJ1-2; D possibly corresponds to TRBD1 (5 bases). The CDR3 loop spans 14 amino acids. Looked up from germline, CDR1 is SGHDN and CDR2 is FVKESK. Between the trimmed V and J ends, which lost 3 bases and 0 bases, there was a span of 8 bases. The CDR3 region is CASSHPDTNYGYTF. The CDR3 region has the DNA TGTGCCAGCAGCCACCCGGACACTAACTATGGCTACACCTTC.

The chain couples TRBV7-6 to TRBJ2-1; 12 bases are shared with TRBD2. Germline CDR1 is SGHVS and CDR2 is FNYEAQ. The CDR3 covers 15 residues. The V and J ends lost 5 bases and 8 bases, in that order; junction bases with no gene match: 7. The CDR3, as DNA: TGTGCCAGCAGCCCCCGACTAGCGGGGGCCGATGAGCAGTTCTTC. Encoded protein: CASSPRLAGADEQFF.

This chain joins TRBV7-3 and TRBJ1-2; D is possibly TRBD1 (6 bases). The germline V gene encodes CDR1 SGHTA and CDR2 FQGTGA. Trimming removed 6 bases from V and 4 bases from J, with 15 bases in between. CDR3 length: 14 amino acids. CDR3 coding DNA: TGTGCCAGCAGTCGCCTAGGGGGGGGCTATGGCTACACCTTC. It translates to CASSRLGGGYGYTF.

The chain joins TRBV7-8 to TRBJ2-7; 8 bases match TRBD1. The CDR3 runs 14 residues. V gave up 11 bases and J gave up 6 bases; unmatched junction bases: 15. From germline, CDR1 is SGHVS and CDR2 FQNEAQ. The CDR3 here is CASQTGTGVSEQYF. CDR3 coding DNA: TGTGCCTCACAAACCGGGACAGGTGTTAGCGAGCAGTACTTC.

The CDR3 DNA sequence: TGTGCCAGCAGACTACAGGGAGCCGGAGAAAAACTGTTTTTT. It is translated as CASRLQGAGEKLFF. This chain uses TRBV27 with TRBJ1-4, with TRBD1 as a possible D gene (6 bases). V was shortened by 6 bases and J by 8 bases, with 16 bases between the two germline ends. CDR1 MNHEY and CDR2 SMNVEV come from the germline V gene (reference sequence). This CDR3 has 14 residues.

This clone came up once. CDR3 coding DNA: TGCGCCAGCAGCTTTCGAGGGGGCTCTGGAAACACCATATATTTT. Residues: CASSFRGGSGNTIYF. The genes are TRBV5-1 and TRBJ1-3, with a possible D match to TRBD1 (6 bases). Between the trimmed V and J ends, which lost 2 bases and 0 bases, there was a span of 9 bases. The CDR3 is made up of 15 amino acids. The germline gives CDR1 SGHRS, CDR2 YFSETQ.

This clone appeared once. The chain joins TRBV2 to TRBJ2-1, with TRBD2 matching 12 bases. The CDR3 loop spans 18 amino acids. The germline CDR1 and CDR2 sequences are SNHLY and FYNNEI. Losses at the gene ends were 3 bases for V and 0 bases for J; bases not matched to a gene: 6. CDR3: CASSDRLAGGSSYNEQFF. In DNA form, the CDR3 reads TGTGCCAGCAGTGACCGCCTAGCGGGGGGGAGCTCCTACAATGAGCAGTTCTTC.

The V gene is TRBV7-9, the J gene TRBJ1-2, with TRBD1 matching 10 bases. V lost 5 bases and J lost 7; bases outside the gene matches: 7. The germline CDR1 and CDR2 sequences are SEHNR and FQNEAQ (reference sequence). The CDR3 is 14 amino acids. The DNA for the CDR3 is TGTGCCAGCAGCAAGACAGGGGGCGGTATTGGCTACACCTTC. Protein sequence: CASSKTGGGIGYTF.

The chain recombines TRBV18 with TRBJ2-5; TRBD1 agrees at 9 bases. Trimming removed 4 bases from V and 2 bases from J; junction bases left unmatched: 5. Per the germline V gene, CDR1 is KGHSH and CDR2 is LQKENI. This CDR3 region has 15 residues. CDR3 sequence reads: CASSLTGGRQETQYF. The CDR3 region has the DNA TGTGCCAGCTCACTAACAGGGGGCAGGCAAGAGACCCAGTACTTC. Based on the CDR3 plus reference TRBV18 and TRBJ2-5, the full variable domain is NAGVMQNPRHLVRRRGQEARLRCSPMKGHSHVYWYRQLPEEGLKFMVYLQKENIIDESGMPKERFSAEFPKEGPSILRIQQVVRGDSAAYFCASSLTGGRQETQYFGPGTRLLVL.

The J gene is TRBJ2-1, the V gene TRBV5-1; 10 bases line up with TRBD2. V trimming: 0 bases; J trimming: 3 bases; junction bases outside the gene matches: 9. Germline V gene data show CDR1 as SGHRS and CDR2 as YFSETQ. The CDR3 is made up of 18 amino acids. CDR3 DNA: TGCGCCAGCAGCTTGGACCCGCCTACTAGCGGGGACTACAATGAGCAGTTCTTC. Its protein is CASSLDPPTSGDYNEQFF.

The chain joins TRBV6-1 to TRBJ1-3; 9 bases are a match to TRBD1. Germline-derived CDR1 and CDR2 are MNHNS and SASEGT. This CDR3 has 15 amino acids. After removal of 10 bases from V and 6 bases from J, the junction contained 13 bases not matched to a gene. The CDR3 here is CATTGQGNSENTIYF. CDR3 DNA sequence: TGTGCCACCACGGGACAGGGTAATTCGGAAAACACCATATATTTT.

This rearrangement joins TRBV20-1 to TRBJ1-2, with no clear D. The CDR3 spans 11 residues. Deletions cut 3 bases from V and 6 bases from J, with 8 bases between. Germline V CDR1 and CDR2: DFQATT, SNEGSKA (reference sequence). The CDR3 reads CSASRRDGYTF. The DNA of the CDR3 is TGCAGTGCTAGTAGGAGGGATGGCTACACCTTC.

The table lists this clone with a count of one. CDR3 sequence: CASIWAGSMNTEAFF. The DNA for the CDR3 is TGTGCCAGCATTTGGGCAGGGTCCATGAACACTGAAGCTTTCTTT. The chain carries TRBV2 and TRBJ1-1, with TRBD1 as a possible D gene (5 bases). Germline CDR1 is SNHLY and CDR2 is FYNNEI. Trimming removed 7 bases at V and 0 bases at J, with 15 bases between. CDR3 size: 15 residues.

This clone was counted once. The chain employs TRBV7-8 and TRBJ1-3; no clear D. The CDR3 totals 16 residues. Germline-derived CDR1 and CDR2 are SGHVS and FQNEAQ. V was cut by 2 bases and J by 0 bases, with 11 bases left in between. The CDR3 DNA reads as TGTGCCAGCAGCTTAACGTCTCCGAGCTCTGGAAACACCATATATTTT. Translated, it gives CASSLTSPSSGNTIYF.

As DNA, the CDR3 is TGTGCCAGCAGCGTAGGGGAGTCCTACGAGCAGTACTTC. The encoded protein is CASSVGESYEQYF. The chain links TRBV9 to TRBJ2-7; perhaps TRBD2 as D (5 bases). Germline CDR1 is SGDLS and CDR2 is YYNGEE. The CDR3 length is 13 residues. Trimming shortened V by 0 bases and J by 1 base, and 5 bases separated the two germline ends.

This rearrangement joins TRBV7-6 to TRBJ2-5, with a possible D match to TRBD1 (5 bases). Germline V gene sequence: CDR1 SGHVS, CDR2 FNYEAQ. CDR3 length equals 14 residues. With 5 bases removed from V and 0 bases from J, the gap between germline ends came to 10 bases. Here the CDR3 reads CASSADSYQETQYF. CDR3 nucleotide sequence: TGTGCCAGCAGCGCTGACAGCTACCAAGAGACCCAGTACTTC.

In this sample, this clone turned up once. The chain couples TRBV5-4 to TRBJ2-5; weak D call: TRBD2 (5 bases). Germline V CDR1 and CDR2: SGHNT, YYREEE (reference sequence). Trimming shortened V by 1 base and J by 5 bases, and 9 bases separated the two germline ends. The CDR3 loop spans 13 amino acids. The CDR3: CASSLYGEETQYF. CDR3 bases: TGTGCCAGCAGCTTGTACGGGGAGGAGACCCAGTACTTC.

The V and J genes are TRBV5-1 and TRBJ1-4; perhaps TRBD1 as D (5 bases). This CDR3 has 15 residues. The germline gives CDR1 SGHRS, CDR2 YFSETQ. V was clipped by 0 bases and J by 7 bases, with 13 bases between them. The DNA of the CDR3 is TGCGCCAGCAGCTTGGAGGGCCAGGGAAGTGAAAAACTGTTTTTT. It yields the protein CASSLEGQGSEKLFF.

This clone has more than one count but fewer than ten. This chain links TRBV12-5 with TRBJ1-1, with unresolved D. This CDR3 comprises 13 residues. V was cut by 8 bases and J by 11 bases, with 21 bases left in between. The germline gives CDR1 LGHNT, CDR2 FRNRAP. CDR3 DNA: TGTGCTAGTAGGGAGGAGGGTCTCGGTCGGGCTTTCTTT. Protein sequence: CASREEGLGRAFF.

Concerning this clone: The sample contains more than one DNA sequence encoding this CDR3. V and J are TRBV6-5 and TRBJ1-3; a possible D gene is TRBD1 (5 bases). The germline V and J ends were trimmed by 6 bases and 0 bases, with 12 bases remaining between them. The germline CDR1 and CDR2 sequences are MNHEY and SVGAGI. This CDR3 has 15 amino acids. The chain's CDR3 is CASRRDSSSGNTIYF. Written as DNA, the CDR3 is TGTGCCAGCAGACGGGACTCTTCCTCTGGAAACACCATATATTTT.

The table lists this clone with a few counts. V and J are TRBV6-5 and TRBJ1-2; 7 nucleotides agree with TRBD1. Trimming took 2 bases from V and 3 from J; bases not matched to a gene: 3. The CDR3 has 14 amino acids. Germline V gives CDR1 MNHEY, CDR2 SVGAGI. The CDR3 loop reads CASSYKQGHYGYTF. CDR3 nucleotides: TGTGCCAGCAGTTACAAACAGGGGCACTATGGCTACACCTTC.

This clone was seen a few times. This chain uses TRBV7-9 with TRBJ1-2, with 8 bases identical to TRBD1. Germline CDR1 is SEHNR and CDR2 is FQNEAQ (reference sequence). The CDR3 sequence is 14 residues long. Trimming at V came to 5 bases and at J to 4 bases, leaving 6 bases not matched to a gene. The CDR3 sequence: CASSAITGGYGYTF. The CDR3 nucleotides read TGTGCCAGCAGCGCAATTACAGGGGGCTATGGCTACACCTTC.

The chain employs TRBV19 and TRBJ1-1, with 7 bases identical to TRBD1. Trimming at V came to 4 bases and at J to 0 bases, leaving 2 bases not matched to a gene. CDR1 is LNHDA, CDR2 SQIVND, per germline (reference sequence). The CDR3 runs to 14 residues. The CDR3 bases are TGTGCCAGTAGTACGGGACAGTTGAACACTGAAGCTTTCTTT. It specifies CASSTGQLNTEAFF.